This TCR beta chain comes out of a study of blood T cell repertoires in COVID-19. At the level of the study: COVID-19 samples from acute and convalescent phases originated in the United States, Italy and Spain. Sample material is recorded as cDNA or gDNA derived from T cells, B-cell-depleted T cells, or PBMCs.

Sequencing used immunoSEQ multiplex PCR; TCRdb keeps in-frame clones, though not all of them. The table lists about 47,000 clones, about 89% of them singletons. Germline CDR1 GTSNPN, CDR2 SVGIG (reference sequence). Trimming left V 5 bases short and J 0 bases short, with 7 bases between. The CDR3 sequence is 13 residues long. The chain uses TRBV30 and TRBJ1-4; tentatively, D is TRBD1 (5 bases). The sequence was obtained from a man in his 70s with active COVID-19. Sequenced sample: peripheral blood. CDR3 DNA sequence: TGTGCCTGGTCGACAGCAACTAATGAAAAACTGTTTTTT. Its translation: CAWSTATNEKLFF.